The 11 T cell receptor beta chains below all came from one sample that was sequenced in a study of PD-1 blockade in classical Hodgkin lymphoma. Some clones are missing from TCRdb's copy, which holds only in-frame ones; the method was immunoSEQ multiplex PCR. The data contain around 46,000 clones, over 60% of them singletons. Relapses following autologous stem cell transplantation were seen in all patients, with brentuximab vedotin exposure varying. The specimen was peripheral blood mononuclear cells (PBMCs), collected before the second cycle of nivolumab. The receptor source for this set is a human donor with classical Hodgkin lymphoma.

The chain couples TRBV5-1 to TRBJ1-2, with 8 bases identical to TRBD1. Germline CDR1 is SGHRS and CDR2 is YFSETQ. V shed 0 bases, J shed 4 bases, and the junction held 8 bases outside the gene matches. The CDR3 runs to 16 residues. In DNA, the CDR3 is TGCGCCAGCAGCTTGGAAGGACAGGGAGTCCTCTATGGCTACACCTTC. As protein: CASSLEGQGVLYGYTF. Based on the CDR3 plus reference TRBV5-1 and TRBJ1-2, the full variable domain is KAGVTQTPRYLIKTRGQQVTLSCSPISGHRSVSWYQQTPGQGLQFLFEYFSETQRNKGNFPGRFSGRQFSNSRSEMNVSTLELGDSALYLCASSLEGQGVLYGYTFGSGTRLTVV.

The chain recombines TRBV29-1 with TRBJ2-1; no clear D. The CDR3 length is 16 residues. Per the germline V gene, CDR1 is SQVTM and CDR2 is ANQGSEA. The ends were cut back, 5 bases at V and 0 bases at J, with 17 bases in the middle. Written as DNA, the CDR3 is TGCAGCGTTAGCTTAGTAACGCCCAGCTCCTACAATGAGCAGTTCTTC. Amino acids: CSVSLVTPSSYNEQFF.

This chain uses TRBV7-3 with TRBJ2-1; the D is unclear. Germline V gives CDR1 SGHTA, CDR2 FQGTGA. V gave up 5 bases and J gave up 10 bases, with 12 bases separating them. The CDR3 sequence is 12 residues long. In DNA form, the CDR3 reads TGTGCCAGCAGCCTATATAGTGGAGAGCAGTTCTTC. Translating gives CASSLYSGEQFF.

This clone came up once. This chain links TRBV7-9 with TRBJ1-2, with D maybe TRBD1 (5 bases). V was clipped by 5 bases and J by 4 bases, with 14 bases between them. Germline-derived CDR1 and CDR2 are SEHNR and FQNEAQ (reference sequence). The CDR3 is made up of 14 amino acids. CDR3 bases: TGTGCCAGCAGCCGCCGGGACGGCTTCTATGGCTACACCTTC. It codes for CASSRRDGFYGYTF.

The gene calls are TRBV10-3 and TRBJ2-7; TRBD2 aligns across 10 bases. Trimming at V came to 6 bases and at J to 5 bases, leaving 4 bases not matched to a gene. This CDR3 spans 13 amino acids. Germline V gene lookup returns CDR1 ENHRY and CDR2 SYGVKD. For the CDR3, the DNA is TGTGCCATCAGCGCTAGCGGGAGCGACGAGCAGTACTTC. Its protein is CAISASGSDEQYF.

The V call is TRBV19, the J call TRBJ1-6; D gene uncertain. CDR1 and CDR2 (germline): LNHDA, SQIVND (reference sequence). Trimming removed 7 bases at V and 3 bases at J, with 16 bases between. This CDR3 contains 16 residues. CDR3 sequence reads: CASNDWRSGYNSPLHF. The DNA for the CDR3 is TGTGCCAGTAATGACTGGAGGTCGGGCTATAATTCACCCCTCCACTTT.

This rearrangement joins TRBV2 to TRBJ2-7; 8 positions match TRBD1. Germline CDR1 reads SNHLY; CDR2 reads FYNNEI. The CDR3 covers 14 residues. After removal of 1 base from V and 2 bases from J, the junction contained 1 base not matched to a gene. The CDR3 bases are TGTGCCAGCAGTGAAGAGGGACAGGCCTACGAGCAGTACTTC. It yields the protein CASSEEGQAYEQYF.

CDR3 DNA: TGCGCCAGCAGCTTGAAGCTGGGTGGGGCAGATACGCAGTATTTT. Protein sequence: CASSLKLGGADTQYF. The chain employs TRBV5-1 and TRBJ2-3; D is unresolved. The CDR3 totals 15 residues. Germline V lookup: CDR1 SGHRS, CDR2 YFSETQ. Trimming shortened V by 1 base and J by 4 bases, and 13 bases separated the two germline ends. The full variable domain, completed using reference TRBV5-1 and TRBJ2-3, is KAGVTQTPRYLIKTRGQQVTLSCSPISGHRSVSWYQQTPGQGLQFLFEYFSETQRNKGNFPGRFSGRQFSNSRSEMNVSTLELGDSALYLCASSLKLGGADTQYFGPGTRLTVL.

V gene TRBV18 combines with J gene TRBJ2-7; 7 bases agree with TRBD1. The CDR3 extends over 16 amino acids. The V gene's germline CDR1 is KGHSH and CDR2 LQKENI. The trim removed 2 bases at V and 0 bases at J, leaving 7 bases unmatched. CDR3 amino acids: CASSPFTGASSYEQYF. DNA for the CDR3: TGTGCCAGCTCACCATTTACAGGGGCTAGCTCCTACGAGCAGTACTTC. Full variable domain (missing parts from reference TRBV18 and TRBJ2-7): NAGVMQNPRHLVRRRGQEARLRCSPMKGHSHVYWYRQLPEEGLKFMVYLQKENIIDESGMPKERFSAEFPKEGPSILRIQQVVRGDSAAYFCASSPFTGASSYEQYFGPGTRLTVT.

This chain connects TRBV11-2 to TRBJ1-2, with TRBD1 matching 9 bases. J lost 4 bases, V lost 6 bases, and 9 bases had no gene match. The CDR3 extends over 15 amino acids. Germline-derived CDR1 and CDR2 are SGHAT and FQNNGV. CDR3 bases: TGTGCCAGCAGTCGACCGGGACAGGGACTCTATGGCTACACCTTC. Its translation is CASSRPGQGLYGYTF.

The rearrangement uses TRBV9 and TRBJ1-3; TRBD1 matches at 10 bases. V lost 3 bases to trimming and J lost 3 bases; unmatched junction nucleotides: 3. The CDR3 totals 15 residues. Germline lookup yields CDR1 SGDLS and CDR2 YYNGEE. The CDR3 reads CASSAGQGGGNTIYF. The CDR3 DNA follows: TGTGCCAGCAGCGCCGGACAGGGGGGTGGAAACACCATATATTTT.